Included here is one T cell receptor (beta chain) sequence, with context. The V and J ends lost 5 bases and 2 bases, in that order; junction bases with no gene match: 3. This CDR3 has 15 residues. Germline CDR1 is MNHNS and CDR2 is SASEGT. The data were obtained in a study of response to subunit inactivated influenza vaccine. TCRdb passed the RT-PCR reads through MiXCR, listing each CDR3 protein once. The table records a few hundred thousand distinct CDR3 sequences, 21% of them present only once. Sequenced here: PBMCs from blood, sampled 21 months after vaccination. The rearrangement links TRBV6-1 to TRBJ2-6; 7 nucleotides align to TRBD1. This clonotype was sampled from a man aged 50-75 years who received an inactivated influenza vaccine. CDR3 coding DNA: TGTGCCAGCAGTCGAGGGGGCGCTGGGGCCAACGTCCTGACTTTC. Amino acid sequence: CASSRGGAGANVLTF.